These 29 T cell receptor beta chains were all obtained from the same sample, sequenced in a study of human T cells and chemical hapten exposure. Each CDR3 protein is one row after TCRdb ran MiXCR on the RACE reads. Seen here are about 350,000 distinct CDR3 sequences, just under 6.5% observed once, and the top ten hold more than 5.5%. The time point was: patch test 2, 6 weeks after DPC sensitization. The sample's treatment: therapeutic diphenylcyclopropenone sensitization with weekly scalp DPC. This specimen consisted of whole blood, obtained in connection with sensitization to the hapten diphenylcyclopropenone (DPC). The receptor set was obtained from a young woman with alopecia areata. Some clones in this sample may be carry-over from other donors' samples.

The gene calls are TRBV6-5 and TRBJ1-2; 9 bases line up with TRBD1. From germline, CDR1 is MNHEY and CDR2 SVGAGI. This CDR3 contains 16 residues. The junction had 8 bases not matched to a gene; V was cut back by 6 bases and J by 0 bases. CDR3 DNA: TGTGCCAGCAGACCCACCGGGACAGGGTCTAACTATGGCTACACCTTC. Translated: CASRPTGTGSNYGYTF.

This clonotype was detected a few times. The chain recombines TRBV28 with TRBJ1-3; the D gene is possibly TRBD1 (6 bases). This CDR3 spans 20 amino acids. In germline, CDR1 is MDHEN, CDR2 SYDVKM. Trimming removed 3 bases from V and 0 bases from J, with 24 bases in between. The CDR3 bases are TGTGCCAGCAGTTTTGGGACGCGACAGGCTGGTCGGGACTCTGGAAACACCATATATTTT. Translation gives CASSFGTRQAGRDSGNTIYF.

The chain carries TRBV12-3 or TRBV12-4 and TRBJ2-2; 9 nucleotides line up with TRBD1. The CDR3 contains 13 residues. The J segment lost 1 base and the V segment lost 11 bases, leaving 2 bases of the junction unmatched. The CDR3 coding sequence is TGTGCCGGGGGACAGGGGAACACCGGGGAGCTGTTTTTT. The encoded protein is CAGGQGNTGELFF.

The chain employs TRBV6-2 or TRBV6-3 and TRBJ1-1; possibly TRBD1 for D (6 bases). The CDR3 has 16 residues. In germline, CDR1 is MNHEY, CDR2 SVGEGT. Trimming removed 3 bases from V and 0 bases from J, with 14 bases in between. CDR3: CASSYIRGALNTEAFF. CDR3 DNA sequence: TGTGCCAGCAGTTATATTCGGGGGGCCTTGAACACTGAAGCTTTCTTT.

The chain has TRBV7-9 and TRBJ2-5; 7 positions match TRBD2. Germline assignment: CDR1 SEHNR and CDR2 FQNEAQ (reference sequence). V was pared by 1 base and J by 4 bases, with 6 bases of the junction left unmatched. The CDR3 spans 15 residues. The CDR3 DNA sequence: TGTGCCAGCAGCTTAGTAACTAGCGTGAGAGAGACCCAGTACTTC. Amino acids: CASSLVTSVRETQYF.

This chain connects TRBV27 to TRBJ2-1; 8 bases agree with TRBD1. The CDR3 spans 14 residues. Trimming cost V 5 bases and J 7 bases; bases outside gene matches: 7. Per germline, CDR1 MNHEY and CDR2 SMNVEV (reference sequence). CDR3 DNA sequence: TGTGCCAGCAGTGAATGGACAGGGTGGAATGAGCAGTTCTTC. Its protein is CASSEWTGWNEQFF.

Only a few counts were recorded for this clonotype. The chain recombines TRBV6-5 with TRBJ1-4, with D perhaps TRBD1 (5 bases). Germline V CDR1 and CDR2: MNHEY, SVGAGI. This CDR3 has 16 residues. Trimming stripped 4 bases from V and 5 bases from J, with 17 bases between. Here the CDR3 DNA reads TGTGCCAGCAGTTTCCGGGACCCGGGGCGGAATGAAAAACTGTTTTTT. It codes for CASSFRDPGRNEKLFF.

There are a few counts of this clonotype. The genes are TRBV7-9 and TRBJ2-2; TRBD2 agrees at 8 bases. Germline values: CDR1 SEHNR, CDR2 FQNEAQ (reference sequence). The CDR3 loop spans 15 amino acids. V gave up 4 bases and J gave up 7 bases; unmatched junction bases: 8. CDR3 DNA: TGTGCCAGCAGCTATACACCGGGAGGGGACGGGGAGCTGTTTTTT. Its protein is CASSYTPGGDGELFF.

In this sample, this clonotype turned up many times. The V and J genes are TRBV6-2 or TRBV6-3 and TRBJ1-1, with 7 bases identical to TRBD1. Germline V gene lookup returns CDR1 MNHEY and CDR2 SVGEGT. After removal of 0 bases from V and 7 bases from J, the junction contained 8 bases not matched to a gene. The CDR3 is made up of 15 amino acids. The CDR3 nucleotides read TGTGCCAGCAGTTACTCCACGACAGGGAGGATTGAAGCTTTCTTT. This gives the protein CASSYSTTGRIEAFF.

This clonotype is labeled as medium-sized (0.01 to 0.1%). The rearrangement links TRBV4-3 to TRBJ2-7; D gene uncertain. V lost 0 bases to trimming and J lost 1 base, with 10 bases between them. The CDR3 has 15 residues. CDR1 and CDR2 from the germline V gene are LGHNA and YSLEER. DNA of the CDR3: TGCGCCAGCAGCCAAGAGAGGTCTGAGTCCTACGAGCAGTACTTC. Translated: CASSQERSESYEQYF.

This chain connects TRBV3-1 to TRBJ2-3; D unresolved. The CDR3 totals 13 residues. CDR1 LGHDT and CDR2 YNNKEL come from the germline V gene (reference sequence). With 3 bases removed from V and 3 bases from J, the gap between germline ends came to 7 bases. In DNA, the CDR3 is TGTGCCAGCAGCCAGGCTGAGACAGATACGCAGTATTTT. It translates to CASSQAETDTQYF.

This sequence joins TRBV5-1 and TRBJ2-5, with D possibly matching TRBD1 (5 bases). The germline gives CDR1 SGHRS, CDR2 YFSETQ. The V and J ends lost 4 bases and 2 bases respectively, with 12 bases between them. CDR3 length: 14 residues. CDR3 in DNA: TGCGCCAGCAGCCCTGACAGTGAACAAGAGACCCAGTACTTC. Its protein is CASSPDSEQETQYF.

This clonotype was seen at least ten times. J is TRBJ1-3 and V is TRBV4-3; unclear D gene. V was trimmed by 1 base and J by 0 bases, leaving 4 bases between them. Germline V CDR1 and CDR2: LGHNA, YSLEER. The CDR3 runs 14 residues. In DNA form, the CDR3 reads TGCGCCAGCAGCCAAGTGAACTCTGGAAACACCATATATTTT. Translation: CASSQVNSGNTIYF.

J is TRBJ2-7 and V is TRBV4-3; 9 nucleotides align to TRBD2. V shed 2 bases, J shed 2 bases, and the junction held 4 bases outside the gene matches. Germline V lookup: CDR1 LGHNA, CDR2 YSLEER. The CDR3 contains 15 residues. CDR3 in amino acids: CASSQRAGGTYEQYF. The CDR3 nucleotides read TGCGCCAGCAGCCAACGAGCGGGGGGAACCTACGAGCAGTACTTC.

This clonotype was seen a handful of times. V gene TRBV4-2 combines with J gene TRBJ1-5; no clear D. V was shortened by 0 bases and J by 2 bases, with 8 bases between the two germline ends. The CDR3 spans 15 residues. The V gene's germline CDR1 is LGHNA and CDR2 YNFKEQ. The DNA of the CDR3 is TGTGCCAGCAGCCAAGATACTGGGGGCAATCAGCCCCAGCATTTT. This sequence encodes CASSQDTGGNQPQHF.

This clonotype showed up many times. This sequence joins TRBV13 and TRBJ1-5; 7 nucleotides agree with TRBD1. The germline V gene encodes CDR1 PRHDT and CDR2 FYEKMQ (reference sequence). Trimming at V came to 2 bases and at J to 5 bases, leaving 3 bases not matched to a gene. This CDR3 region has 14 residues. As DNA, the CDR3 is TGTGCCAGCAGCTTAAGAGGGGGCGATCAGCCCCAGCATTTT. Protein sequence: CASSLRGGDQPQHF.

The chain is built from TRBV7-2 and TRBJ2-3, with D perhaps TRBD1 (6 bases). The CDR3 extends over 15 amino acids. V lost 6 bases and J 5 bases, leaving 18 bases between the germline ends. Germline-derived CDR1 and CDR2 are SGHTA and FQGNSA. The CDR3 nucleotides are TGTGCCAGCAGGCCAGCCGGGACAACACTAGATACGCAGTATTTT. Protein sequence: CASRPAGTTLDTQYF.

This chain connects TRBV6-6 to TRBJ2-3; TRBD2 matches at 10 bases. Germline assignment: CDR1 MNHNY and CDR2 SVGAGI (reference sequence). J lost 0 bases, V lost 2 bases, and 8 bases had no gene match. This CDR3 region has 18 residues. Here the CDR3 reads CASSYPSGGDLSTDTQYF. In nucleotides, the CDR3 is TGTGCCAGCAGTTACCCTAGCGGGGGCGACCTTAGCACAGATACGCAGTATTTT.

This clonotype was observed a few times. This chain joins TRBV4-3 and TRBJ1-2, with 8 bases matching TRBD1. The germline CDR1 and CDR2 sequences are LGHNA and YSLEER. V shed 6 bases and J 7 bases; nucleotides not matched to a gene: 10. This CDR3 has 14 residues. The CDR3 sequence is CASRRTDRDGGYTF. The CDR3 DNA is TGCGCCAGCAGACGAACGGACAGGGATGGTGGCTACACCTTC.

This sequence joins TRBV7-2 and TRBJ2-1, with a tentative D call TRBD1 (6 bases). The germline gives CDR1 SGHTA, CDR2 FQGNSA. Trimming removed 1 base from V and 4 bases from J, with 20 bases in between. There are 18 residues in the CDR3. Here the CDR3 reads CASSLEAGATKRYNEQFF. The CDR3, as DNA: TGTGCCAGCAGCTTAGAGGCAGGGGCCACTAAGAGGTACAATGAGCAGTTCTTC.

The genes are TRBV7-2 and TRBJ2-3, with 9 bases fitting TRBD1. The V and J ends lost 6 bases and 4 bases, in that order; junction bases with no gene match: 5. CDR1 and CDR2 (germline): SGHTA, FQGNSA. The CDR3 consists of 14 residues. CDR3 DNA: TGTGCCAGCAGGATGGACAGGGGTGCAGATACGCAGTATTTT. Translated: CASRMDRGADTQYF.

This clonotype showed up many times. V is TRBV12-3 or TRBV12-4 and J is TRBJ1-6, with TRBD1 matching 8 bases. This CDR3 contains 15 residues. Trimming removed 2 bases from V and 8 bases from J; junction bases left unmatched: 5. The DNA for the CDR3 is TGTGCCAGCAGTTTATCCGGACAGGGTGATTCACCCCTCCACTTT. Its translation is CASSLSGQGDSPLHF.

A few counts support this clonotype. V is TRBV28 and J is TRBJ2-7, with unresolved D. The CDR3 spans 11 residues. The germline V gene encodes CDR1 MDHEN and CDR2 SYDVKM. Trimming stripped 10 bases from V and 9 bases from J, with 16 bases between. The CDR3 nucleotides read TGTGCCACCGTTAGCCGGACGGTGCAGTACTTC. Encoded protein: CATVSRTVQYF.

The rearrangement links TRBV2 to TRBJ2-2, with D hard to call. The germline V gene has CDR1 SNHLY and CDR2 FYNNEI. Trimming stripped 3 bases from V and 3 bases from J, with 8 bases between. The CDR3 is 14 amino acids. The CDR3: CASSDRRDTGELFF. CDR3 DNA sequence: TGTGCCAGCAGTGACAGGCGAGACACCGGGGAGCTGTTTTTT. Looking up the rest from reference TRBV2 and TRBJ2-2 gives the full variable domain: EPEVTQTPSHQVTQMGQEVILRCVPISNHLYFYWYRQILGQKVEFLVSFYNNEISEKSEIFDDQFSVERPDGSNFTLKIRSTKLEDSAMYFCASSDRRDTGELFFGEGSRLTVL.

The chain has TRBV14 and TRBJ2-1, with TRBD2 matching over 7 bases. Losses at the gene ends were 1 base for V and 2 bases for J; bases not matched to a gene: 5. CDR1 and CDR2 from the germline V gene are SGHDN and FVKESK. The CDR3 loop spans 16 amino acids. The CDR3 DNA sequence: TGTGCCAGCAGCCAAGTTGGGGGGGTTACCTACAATGAGCAGTTCTTC. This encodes CASSQVGGVTYNEQFF.

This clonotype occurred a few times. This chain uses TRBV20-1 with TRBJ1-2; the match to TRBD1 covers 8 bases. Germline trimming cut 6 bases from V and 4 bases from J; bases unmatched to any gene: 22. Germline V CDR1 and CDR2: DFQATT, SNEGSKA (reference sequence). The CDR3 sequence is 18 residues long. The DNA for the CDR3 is TGCAGTGCCCGTATAAGGGTGGACAGGGCGACATGGAGCTATGGCTACACCTTC. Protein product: CSARIRVDRATWSYGYTF.

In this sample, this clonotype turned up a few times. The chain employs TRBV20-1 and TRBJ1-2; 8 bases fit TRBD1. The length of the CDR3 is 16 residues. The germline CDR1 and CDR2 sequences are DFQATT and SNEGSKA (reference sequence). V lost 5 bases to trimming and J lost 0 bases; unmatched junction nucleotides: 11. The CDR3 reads CSAQKGPTGANYGYTF. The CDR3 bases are TGCAGTGCTCAGAAAGGCCCGACAGGGGCTAACTATGGCTACACCTTC.

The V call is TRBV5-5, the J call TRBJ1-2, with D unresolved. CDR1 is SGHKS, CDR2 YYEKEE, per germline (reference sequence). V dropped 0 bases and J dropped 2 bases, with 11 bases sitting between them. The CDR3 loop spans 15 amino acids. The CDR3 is CASSLVLGQNYGYTF. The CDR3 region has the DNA TGTGCCAGCAGCTTGGTTTTAGGTCAGAACTATGGCTACACCTTC.

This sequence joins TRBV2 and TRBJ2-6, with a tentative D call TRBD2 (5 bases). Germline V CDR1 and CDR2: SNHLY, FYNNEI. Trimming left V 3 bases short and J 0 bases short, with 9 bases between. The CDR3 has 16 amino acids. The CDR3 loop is CASSDSGISGANVLTF. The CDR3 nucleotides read TGTGCCAGCAGTGATTCCGGGATCTCTGGGGCCAACGTCCTGACTTTC.